The T cell receptor beta chain described here comes from a study of blood T cell repertoires in COVID-19. Generated by immunoSEQ multiplex PCR, the TCRdb table keeps only in-frame clones and is missing some. The data contain 130,000 or so clones, 65% to 90% of them singletons. Germline trimming cut 4 bases from V and 2 bases from J; bases unmatched to any gene: 7. The germline gives CDR1 KGHSH, CDR2 LQKENI. The CDR3 has 16 residues. The clonotype comes from a woman aged 55-75 years with active or convalescent COVID-19. The J gene is TRBJ1-3, the V gene TRBV18; 8 nucleotides align to TRBD1. Input material: peripheral blood. The CDR3 nucleotides are TGTGCCAGCTCACTGTGGGACAGGACAACTGGAAACACCATATATTTT. Residues: CASSLWDRTTGNTIYF.